These T cell receptor beta chains were read from a single sample in a study of T cell changes during pregnancy in multiple sclerosis. Repertoires were generated with immunoSEQ multiplex PCR, while TCRdb's copy carries only in-frame clones and drops some. This table holds 75,000 to 95,000 clones, 91% found once. The material was peripheral blood, obtained before pregnancy. The receptors were gathered from a female donor with multiple sclerosis, enrolled in a pregnancy study. CDR3s include the opening cysteine and the closing phenylalanine or tryptophan. Each record gives: CDR3 DNA, CDR3 protein, D gene, J gene, V gene, clone size. D genes are given only for firm matches. Some rows have no size entry. The others give once, few or many, or a class for an expanded clone.

DNA: TGTGCCAGCAGTCCATTATTCAGGGGGACCGGGGTGGGGACCCAGTACTTC
CDR3: CASSPLFRGTGVGTQYF
D: TRBD1
J: TRBJ2-5
V: TRBV28
size: NA

DNA: TGTGCCAGCAGTCCACCGGTAGGGGACAACTACGAGCAGTACTTC
CDR3: CASSPPVGDNYEQYF
D: NA
J: TRBJ2-7
V: TRBV2
size: NA

DNA: TGTGCCAGCAGCCTTACTAGGGTGCGTGAGCAGTACTTC
CDR3: CASSLTRVREQYF
D: NA
J: TRBJ2-7
V: TRBV27
size: NA

DNA: TGTGCCAGCAGCCAAGGGCAGGGTGGGACCTACGAGCAGTACTTC
CDR3: CASSQGQGGTYEQYF
D: NA
J: TRBJ2-7
V: TRBV14
size: NA

DNA: TGTGCCAGCAGAAGAACAGGGGTAGAGACCCAGTACTTC
CDR3: CASRRTGVETQYF
D: TRBD1
J: TRBJ2-5
V: TRBV2
size: NA

DNA: TGTGCCAGCAGCACTGTTCTGATGAGGGCTTGGGGCAATCAGCCCCAGCATTTT
CDR3: CASSTVLMRAWGNQPQHF
D: NA
J: TRBJ1-5
V: TRBV21-1
size: NA

DNA: TGTGCCAGCTCACCGGGATTCGGTAGCGGGAGTTCCGGGGTTTACAATGAGCAGTTCTTC
CDR3: CASSPGFGSGSSGVYNEQFF
D: TRBD2
J: TRBJ2-1
V: TRBV18
size: NA

DNA: TGCACCCCCAGTGCGGGACAGGATGGTCAGCCCCAGCATTTT
CDR3: CTPSAGQDGQPQHF
D: TRBD1
J: TRBJ1-5
V: TRBV29-1
size: NA

DNA: TGCGCCAGCAGCGCTCAACAACCTAACTATGGCTACACCTTC
CDR3: CASSAQQPNYGYTF
D: NA
J: TRBJ1-2
V: TRBV5-1
size: NA

DNA: TGCGCCAGCAGCCACCTGACAGGGAGGTACGAGCAGTACTTC
CDR3: CASSHLTGRYEQYF
D: NA
J: TRBJ2-7
V: TRBV4-1
size: NA

DNA: TGTGCCAGTAGTATATGGGGGGGGTTAGGCCGAAATCAGCCCCAGCATTTT
CDR3: CASSIWGGLGRNQPQHF
D: NA
J: TRBJ1-5
V: TRBV19
size: NA

DNA: TGTGCCAGCAGCTTAGCTAGCGGGAGTGTCAATGAGCAGTTCTTC
CDR3: CASSLASGSVNEQFF
D: TRBD2
J: TRBJ2-1
V: TRBV7-9
size: NA

DNA: TGTGCCACCGCGGGCAGGGGTAATGAGCAGTTCTTC
CDR3: CATAGRGNEQFF
D: NA
J: TRBJ2-1
V: TRBV2
size: once

DNA: TGTGCCAGCAGCGACACCACAGATACGCAGTATTTT
CDR3: CASSDTTDTQYF
D: NA
J: TRBJ2-3
V: TRBV6-1
size: NA

DNA: TGTGCCAGCAGTCTAGGACAGGGGCTTGGCCAGCCCCAGCATTTT
CDR3: CASSLGQGLGQPQHF
D: TRBD1
J: TRBJ1-5
V: TRBV4-2
size: NA